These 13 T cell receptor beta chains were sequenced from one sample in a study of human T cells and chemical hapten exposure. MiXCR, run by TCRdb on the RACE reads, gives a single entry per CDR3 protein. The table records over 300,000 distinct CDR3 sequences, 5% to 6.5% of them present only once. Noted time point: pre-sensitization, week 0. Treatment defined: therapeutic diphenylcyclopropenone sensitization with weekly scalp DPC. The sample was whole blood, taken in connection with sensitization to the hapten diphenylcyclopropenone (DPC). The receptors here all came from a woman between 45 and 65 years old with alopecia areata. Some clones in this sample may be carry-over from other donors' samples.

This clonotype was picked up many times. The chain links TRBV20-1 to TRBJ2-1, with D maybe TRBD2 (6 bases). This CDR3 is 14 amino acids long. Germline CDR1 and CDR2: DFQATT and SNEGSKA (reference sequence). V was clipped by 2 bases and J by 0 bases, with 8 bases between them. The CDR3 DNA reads TGCAGTGCTAGATTCGGGAGCTCCTACAATGAGCAGTTCTTC. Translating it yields CSARFGSSYNEQFF.

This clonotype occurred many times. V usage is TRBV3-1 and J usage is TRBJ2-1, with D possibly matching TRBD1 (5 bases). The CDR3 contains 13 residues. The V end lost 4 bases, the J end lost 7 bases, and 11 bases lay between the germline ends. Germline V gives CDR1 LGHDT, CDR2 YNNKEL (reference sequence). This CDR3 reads CASSPTQVNEQFF. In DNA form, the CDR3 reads TGTGCCAGCAGCCCTACACAGGTGAATGAGCAGTTCTTC.

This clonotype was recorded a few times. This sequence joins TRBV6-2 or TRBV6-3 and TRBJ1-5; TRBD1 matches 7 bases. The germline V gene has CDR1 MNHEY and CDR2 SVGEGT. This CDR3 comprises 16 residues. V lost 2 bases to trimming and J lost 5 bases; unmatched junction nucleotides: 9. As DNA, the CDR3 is TGTGCCAGCAGTTACGGTGACAGGGTCCCTTATCAGCCCCAGCATTTT. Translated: CASSYGDRVPYQPQHF.

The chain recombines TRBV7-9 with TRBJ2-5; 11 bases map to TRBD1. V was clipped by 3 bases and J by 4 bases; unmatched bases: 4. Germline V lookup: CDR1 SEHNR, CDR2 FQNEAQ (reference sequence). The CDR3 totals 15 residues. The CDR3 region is CASSFGTGGRETQYF. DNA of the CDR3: TGTGCCAGCAGCTTCGGGACAGGGGGTCGAGAGACCCAGTACTTC.

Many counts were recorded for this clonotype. The CDR3 is CASSEAAASTDTQYF. The CDR3 nucleotides read TGTGCCAGCAGCGAAGCGGCTGCTAGCACAGATACGCAGTATTTT. The chain joins TRBV4-2 to TRBJ2-3, with a possible D match to TRBD2 (5 bases). Trimming removed 5 bases at V and 0 bases at J, with 12 bases between. Germline lookup yields CDR1 LGHNA and CDR2 YNFKEQ. This CDR3 spans 15 amino acids.

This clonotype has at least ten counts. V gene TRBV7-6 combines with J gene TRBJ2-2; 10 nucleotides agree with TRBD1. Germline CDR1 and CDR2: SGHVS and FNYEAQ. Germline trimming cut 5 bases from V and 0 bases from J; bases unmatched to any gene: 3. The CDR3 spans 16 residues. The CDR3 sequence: CASSQGTGANTGELFF. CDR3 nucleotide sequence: TGTGCCAGCAGCCAGGGGACAGGGGCGAACACCGGGGAGCTGTTTTTT.

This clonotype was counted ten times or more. CDR3 in amino acids: CATSRDAAGAILAKNIQYF. CDR3 sequence (DNA): TGTGCCACCAGCAGAGATGCAGCGGGGGCGATTCTAGCCAAAAACATTCAGTACTTC. This chain connects TRBV15 to TRBJ2-4; 8 nucleotides line up with TRBD2. The CDR3 contains 19 residues. Losses at the gene ends were 0 bases for V and 0 bases for J; bases not matched to a gene: 10. In germline, CDR1 is LNHNV, CDR2 YYDKDF (reference sequence).

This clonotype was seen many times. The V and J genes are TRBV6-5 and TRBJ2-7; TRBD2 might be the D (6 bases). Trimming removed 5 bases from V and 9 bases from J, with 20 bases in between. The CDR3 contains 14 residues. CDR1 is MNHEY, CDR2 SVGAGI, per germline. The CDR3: CASSLKGGAAGQYF. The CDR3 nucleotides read TGTGCCAGCAGTCTCAAAGGCGGGGCGGCAGGGCAGTACTTC.

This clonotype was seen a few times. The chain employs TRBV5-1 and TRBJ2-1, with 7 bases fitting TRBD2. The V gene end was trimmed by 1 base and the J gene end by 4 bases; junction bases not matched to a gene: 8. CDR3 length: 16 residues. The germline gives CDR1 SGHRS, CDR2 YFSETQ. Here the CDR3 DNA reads TGCGCCAGCAGCTTGACGGCGGGGGATTTTTACAATGAGCAGTTCTTC. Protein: CASSLTAGDFYNEQFF.

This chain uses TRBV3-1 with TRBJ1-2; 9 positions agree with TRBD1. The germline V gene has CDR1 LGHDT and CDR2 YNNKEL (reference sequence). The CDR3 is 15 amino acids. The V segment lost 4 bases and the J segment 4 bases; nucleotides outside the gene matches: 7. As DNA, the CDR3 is TGTGCCAGCAGCCCTCTGACAGGGGGGACCTATGGCTACACCTTC. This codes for CASSPLTGGTYGYTF.

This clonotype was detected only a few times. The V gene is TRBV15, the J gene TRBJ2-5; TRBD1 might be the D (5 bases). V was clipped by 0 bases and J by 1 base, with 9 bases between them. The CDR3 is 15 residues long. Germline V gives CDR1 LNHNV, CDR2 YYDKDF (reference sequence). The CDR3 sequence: CATSREGQLQETQYF. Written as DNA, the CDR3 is TGTGCCACCAGCAGAGAGGGGCAGCTCCAAGAGACCCAGTACTTC.

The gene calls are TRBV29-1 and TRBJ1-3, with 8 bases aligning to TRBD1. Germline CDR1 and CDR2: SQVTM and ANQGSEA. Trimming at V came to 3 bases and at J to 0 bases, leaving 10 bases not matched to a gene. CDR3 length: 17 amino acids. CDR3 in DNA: TGCAGCGTTGATGATGGGACAGGACGCAGCTCTGGAAACACCATATATTTT. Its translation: CSVDDGTGRSSGNTIYF. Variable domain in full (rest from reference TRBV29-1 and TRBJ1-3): SAVISQKPSRDICQRGTSLTIQCQVDSQVTMMFWYRQQPGQSLTLIATANQGSEATYESGFVIDKFPISRPNLTFSTLTVSNMSPEDSSIYLCSVDDGTGRSSGNTIYFGEGSWLTVV.

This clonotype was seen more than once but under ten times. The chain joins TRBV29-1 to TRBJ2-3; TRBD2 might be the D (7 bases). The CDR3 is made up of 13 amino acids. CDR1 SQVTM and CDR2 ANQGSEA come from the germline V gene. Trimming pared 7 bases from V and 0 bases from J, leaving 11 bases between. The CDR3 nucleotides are TGCAGCGCGGGGGGCTCGAGCACAGATACGCAGTATTTT. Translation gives CSAGGSSTDTQYF.